Listed below are T cell receptor beta chains from one sample, sequenced in a study of T cell responses to AZD1222 COVID-19 vaccine. Assay used: immunoSEQ multiplex PCR; TCRdb lists only in-frame clones, some missing. The table lists about 110,000 clones, roughly 86% of them singletons. This specimen was peripheral blood, taken on day 0 of AZD1222 vaccination. All receptors derive from an adult in good health. Each CDR3 is given with its conserved first and last residue. Size is stated for part of the rows, as once, few or many counts, or as a class when the clone is expanded.

V	J	size	CDR3
TRBV6-5	TRBJ2-7	NA	CASREGQGASYEQYF
TRBV28	TRBJ2-7	NA	CASTAGTASYEQYF
TRBV30	TRBJ2-3	NA	CAWKDRGGTDTQYF
TRBV14	TRBJ1-6	NA	CASSLNLHSPLHF
TRBV9	TRBJ2-1	NA	CASSPQRRRNNEQFF
TRBV6-5	TRBJ1-5	NA	CASNTGGNSNQPQHF
TRBV28	TRBJ1-2	NA	CASSSTGTGFSNYGYTF
TRBV2	TRBJ1-4	NA	CASSAGNEKLFF
TRBV5-8	TRBJ2-3	NA	CASSRWGDTQYF
TRBV5-5	TRBJ2-3	NA	CASSPRDGGRTDTQYF
TRBV4-1	TRBJ2-1	NA	CASSQGWQGPYNEQFF
TRBV19	TRBJ2-1	NA	CASSQRTSGRDEQFF
TRBV19	TRBJ1-2	NA	CASRTTGTSNYGYTF
TRBV9	TRBJ2-1	NA	CASSVAGAARSYNEQFF
TRBV6-5	TRBJ2-2	NA	CASSYRVPGGDGELFF
TRBV6-1	TRBJ1-6	NA	CASSEVQGPNSPLHF
TRBV5-5	TRBJ1-2	once	CASSFSEGQGGGYTF
TRBV6-2/TRBV6-3	TRBJ2-6	few	CATSTGANVLTF
TRBV29-1	TRBJ2-7	NA	CSVTMLGVSYEQYF
TRBV5-6	TRBJ1-1	few	CASSLRGTEAFF
TRBV7-8	TRBJ2-2	NA	CASSLGFAPGGTGELFF
TRBV30	TRBJ1-4	once	CAWSRWAQMGEKLFF
TRBV7-6	TRBJ1-3	NA	CASSLASRAGNTIYF
TRBV7-6	TRBJ2-7	NA	CASSQGPPNEQYF
TRBV10-3	TRBJ2-7	NA	CAIPQGHEQYF
TRBV18	TRBJ2-7	medium-sized	CASSPDKAEQYF
TRBV5-1	TRBJ1-5	NA	CASSSQGGNQPQHF
TRBV4-1	TRBJ2-1	NA	CASSLGTSGRIIPYNEQFF
TRBV19	TRBJ2-7	once	CASSVSGGPYEQYF
TRBV19	TRBJ1-6	NA	CASWWSPLHF
TRBV4-2	TRBJ2-1	once	CASRQGAGEQFF
TRBV6-1	TRBJ1-2	NA	CASSEAHGVGYGYTF
TRBV25-1	TRBJ2-5	NA	CASGARGGQETQYF
TRBV12-3/TRBV12-4	TRBJ1-1	once	CASSYGNTEAFF
TRBV28	TRBJ2-3	NA	CASSLPDLGTQYF
TRBV18	TRBJ1-1	NA	CASSWDLTRDTEAFF
TRBV12-3/TRBV12-4	TRBJ1-1	NA	CASSHEDRQAFF
TRBV6-1	TRBJ2-2	NA	CASSEPGQENTGELFF
TRBV24-1	TRBJ1-2	NA	CATSDSRSNYGYTF
TRBV15	TRBJ1-5	NA	CATSRDRRPEGPQHF
TRBV5-1	TRBJ2-2	NA	CASSLGGNTGELFF
TRBV20-1	TRBJ1-2	NA	CSASKESYGYTF
TRBV6-4	TRBJ1-1	NA	CASSDSSLGTEAFF
TRBV2	TRBJ2-7	NA	CASSEGDYEQYF
TRBV5-1	TRBJ1-4	NA	CASSLDSFNEKLFF
TRBV5-8	TRBJ1-5	NA	CASSLRNQPQHF
TRBV15	TRBJ1-2	NA	CATSRVDSPYGYTF
TRBV12-3/TRBV12-4	TRBJ1-6	few	CASSLAADSPLHF
TRBV6-5	TRBJ2-1	once	CASSQTRGSHNEQFF
TRBV24-1	TRBJ2-3	NA	CATSDFNGGADRGTDTQYF
TRBV7-6	TRBJ2-1	NA	CASSLGQGSVFF
TRBV4-2	TRBJ2-5	NA	CASSQERETQYF
TRBV6-1	TRBJ1-3	once	CASSDGTAYSGNTIYF
TRBV28	TRBJ1-3	NA	CGSHDEGARSGNTIYF